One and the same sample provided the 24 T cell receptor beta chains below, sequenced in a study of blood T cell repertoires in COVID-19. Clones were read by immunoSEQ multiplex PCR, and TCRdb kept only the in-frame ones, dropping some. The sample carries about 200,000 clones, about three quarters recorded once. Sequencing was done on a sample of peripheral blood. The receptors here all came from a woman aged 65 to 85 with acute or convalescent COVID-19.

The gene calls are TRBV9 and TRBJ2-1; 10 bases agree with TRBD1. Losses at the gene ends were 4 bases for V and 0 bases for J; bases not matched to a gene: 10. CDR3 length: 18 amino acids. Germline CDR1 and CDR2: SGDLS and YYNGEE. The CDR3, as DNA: TGTGCCAGCAGCTCCCGGACAGGGGGATTACTCTCCTACAATGAGCAGTTCTTC. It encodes CASSSRTGGLLSYNEQFF.

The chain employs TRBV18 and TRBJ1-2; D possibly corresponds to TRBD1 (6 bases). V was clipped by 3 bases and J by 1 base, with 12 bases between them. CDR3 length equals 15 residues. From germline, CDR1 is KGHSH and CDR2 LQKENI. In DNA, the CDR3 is TGTGCCAGCTCACCTACCTCGGACAGTAACTATGGCTACACCTTC. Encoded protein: CASSPTSDSNYGYTF. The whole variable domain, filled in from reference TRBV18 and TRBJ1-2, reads NAGVMQNPRHLVRRRGQEARLRCSPMKGHSHVYWYRQLPEEGLKFMVYLQKENIIDESGMPKERFSAEFPKEGPSILRIQQVVRGDSAAYFCASSPTSDSNYGYTFGSGTRLTVV.

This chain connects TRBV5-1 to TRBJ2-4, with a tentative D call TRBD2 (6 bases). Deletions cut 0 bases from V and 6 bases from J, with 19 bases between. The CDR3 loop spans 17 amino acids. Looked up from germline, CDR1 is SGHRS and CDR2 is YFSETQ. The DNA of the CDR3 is TGCGCCAGCAGCTTGGGATCGGCGGGATCACTCTCAAACATTCAGTACTTC. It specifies CASSLGSAGSLSNIQYF. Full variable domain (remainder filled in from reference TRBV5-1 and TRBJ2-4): KAGVTQTPRYLIKTRGQQVTLSCSPISGHRSVSWYQQTPGQGLQFLFEYFSETQRNKGNFPGRFSGRQFSNSRSEMNVSTLELGDSALYLCASSLGSAGSLSNIQYFGAGTRLSVL.

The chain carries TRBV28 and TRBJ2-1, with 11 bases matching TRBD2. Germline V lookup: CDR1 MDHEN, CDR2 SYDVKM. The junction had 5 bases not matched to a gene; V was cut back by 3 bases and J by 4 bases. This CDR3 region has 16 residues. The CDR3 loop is CASSLRGLAEYNEQFF. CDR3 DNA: TGTGCCAGCAGTTTGAGGGGACTAGCGGAATACAATGAGCAGTTCTTC.

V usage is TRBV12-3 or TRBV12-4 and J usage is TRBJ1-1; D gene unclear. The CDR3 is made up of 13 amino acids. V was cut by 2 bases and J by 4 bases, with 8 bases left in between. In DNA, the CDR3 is TGTGCCAGCAGTTTAACCGGTAGCACTGAAGCTTTCTTT. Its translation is CASSLTGSTEAFF.

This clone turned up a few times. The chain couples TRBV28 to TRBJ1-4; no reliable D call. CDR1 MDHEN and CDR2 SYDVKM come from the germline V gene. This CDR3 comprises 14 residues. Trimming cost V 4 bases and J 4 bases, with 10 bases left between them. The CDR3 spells CASSSGENNEKLFF. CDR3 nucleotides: TGTGCCAGCAGTTCCGGGGAGAATAATGAAAAACTGTTTTTT.

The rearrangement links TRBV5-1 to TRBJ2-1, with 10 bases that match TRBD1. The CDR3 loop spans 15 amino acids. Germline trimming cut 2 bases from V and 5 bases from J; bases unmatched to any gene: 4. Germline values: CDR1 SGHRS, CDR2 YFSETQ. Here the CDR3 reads CASSLGGTGDNEQFF. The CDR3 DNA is TGCGCCAGCAGCTTAGGTGGGACAGGGGACAATGAGCAGTTCTTC. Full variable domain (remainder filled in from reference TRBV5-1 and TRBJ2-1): KAGVTQTPRYLIKTRGQQVTLSCSPISGHRSVSWYQQTPGQGLQFLFEYFSETQRNKGNFPGRFSGRQFSNSRSEMNVSTLELGDSALYLCASSLGGTGDNEQFFGPGTRLTVL.

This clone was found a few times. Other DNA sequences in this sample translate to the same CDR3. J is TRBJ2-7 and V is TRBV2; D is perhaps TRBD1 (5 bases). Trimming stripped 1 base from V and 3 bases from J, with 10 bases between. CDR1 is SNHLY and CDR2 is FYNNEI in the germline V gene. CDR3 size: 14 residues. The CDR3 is CASSEVRGGYEQYF. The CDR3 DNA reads TGTGCCAGCAGTGAAGTTAGGGGCGGCTACGAGCAGTACTTC.

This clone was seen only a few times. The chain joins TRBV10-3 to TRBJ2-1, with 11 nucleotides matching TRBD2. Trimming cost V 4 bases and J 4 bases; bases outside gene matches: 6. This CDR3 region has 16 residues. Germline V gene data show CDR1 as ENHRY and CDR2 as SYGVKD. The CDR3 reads CAISVLTSGTYNEQFF. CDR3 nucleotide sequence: TGTGCCATCAGTGTCTTGACTAGCGGGACTTACAATGAGCAGTTCTTC.

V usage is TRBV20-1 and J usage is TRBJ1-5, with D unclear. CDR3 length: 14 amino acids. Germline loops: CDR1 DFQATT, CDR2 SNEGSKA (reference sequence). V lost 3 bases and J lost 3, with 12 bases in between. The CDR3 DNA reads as TGCAGTGCTAGTGCCTCGGGGATCAATCAGCCCCAGCATTTT. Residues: CSASASGINQPQHF.

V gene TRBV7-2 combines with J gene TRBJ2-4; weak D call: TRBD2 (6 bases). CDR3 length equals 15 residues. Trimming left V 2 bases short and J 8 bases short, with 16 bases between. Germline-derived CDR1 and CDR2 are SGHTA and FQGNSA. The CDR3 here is CASSLSGGLGDIQYF. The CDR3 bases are TGTGCCAGCAGCTTAAGCGGAGGGCTCGGCGACATTCAGTACTTC.

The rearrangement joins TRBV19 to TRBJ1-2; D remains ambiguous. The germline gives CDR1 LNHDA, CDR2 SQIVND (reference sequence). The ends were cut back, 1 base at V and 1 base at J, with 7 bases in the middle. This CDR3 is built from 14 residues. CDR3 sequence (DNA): TGTGCCAGTAGTATAGGAGGGATTAACTATGGCTACACCTTC. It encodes CASSIGGINYGYTF.

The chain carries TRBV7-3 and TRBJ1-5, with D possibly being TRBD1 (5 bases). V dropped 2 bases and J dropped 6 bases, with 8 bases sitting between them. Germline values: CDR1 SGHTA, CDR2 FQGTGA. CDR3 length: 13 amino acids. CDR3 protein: CASSLGGGQPQHF. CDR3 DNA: TGTGCCAGCAGCTTAGGGGGGGGTCAGCCCCAGCATTTT. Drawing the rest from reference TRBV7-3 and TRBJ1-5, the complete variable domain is GAGVSQTPSNKVTEKGKYVELRCDPISGHTALYWYRQSLGQGPEFLIYFQGTGAADDSGLPNDRFFAVRPEGSVSTLKIQRTERGDSAVYLCASSLGGGQPQHFGDGTRLSIL.

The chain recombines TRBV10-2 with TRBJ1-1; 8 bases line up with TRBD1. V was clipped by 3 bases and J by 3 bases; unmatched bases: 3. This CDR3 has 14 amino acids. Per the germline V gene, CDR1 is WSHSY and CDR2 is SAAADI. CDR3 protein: CASSDWTGHTEAFF. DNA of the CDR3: TGCGCCAGCAGTGACTGGACAGGGCACACTGAAGCTTTCTTT.

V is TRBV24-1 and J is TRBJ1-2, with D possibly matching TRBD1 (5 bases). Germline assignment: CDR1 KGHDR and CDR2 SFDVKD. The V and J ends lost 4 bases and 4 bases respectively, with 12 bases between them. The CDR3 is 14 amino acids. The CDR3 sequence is CATSEPDRSYGYTF. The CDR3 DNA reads TGTGCCACCAGTGAGCCCGACAGATCCTATGGCTACACCTTC.

This CDR3 is CASSHWGQGANNEQFF. The CDR3 DNA follows: TGTGCCAGCAGCCACTGGGGACAGGGGGCCAACAATGAGCAGTTCTTC. The chain links TRBV14 to TRBJ2-1; 12 bases agree with TRBD1. CDR1 and CDR2 from the germline V gene are SGHDN and FVKESK. V was clipped by 3 bases and J by 5 bases; unmatched bases: 5. This CDR3 contains 16 residues.

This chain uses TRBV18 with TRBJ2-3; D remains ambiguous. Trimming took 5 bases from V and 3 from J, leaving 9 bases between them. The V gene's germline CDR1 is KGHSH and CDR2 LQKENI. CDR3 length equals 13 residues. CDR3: CASSRENTDTQYF. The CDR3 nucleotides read TGTGCCAGCTCAAGAGAGAATACAGATACGCAGTATTTT.

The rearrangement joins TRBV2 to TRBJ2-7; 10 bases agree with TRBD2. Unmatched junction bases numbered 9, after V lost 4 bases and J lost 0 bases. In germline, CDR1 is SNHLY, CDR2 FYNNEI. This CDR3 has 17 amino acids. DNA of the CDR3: TGTGCCAGCAGTGTGGCTAGCGGGAGAGAAAGCTCCTACGAGCAGTACTTC. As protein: CASSVASGRESSYEQYF.

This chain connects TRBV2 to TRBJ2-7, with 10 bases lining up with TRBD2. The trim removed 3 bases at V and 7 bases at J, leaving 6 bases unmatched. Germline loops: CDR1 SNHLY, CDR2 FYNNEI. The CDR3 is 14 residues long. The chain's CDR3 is CASSELAGVNEQYF. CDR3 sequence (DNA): TGTGCCAGCAGTGAGCTAGCGGGAGTCAATGAGCAGTACTTC.

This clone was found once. CDR3 sequence: CASRGTSLGEQFF. The CDR3, as DNA: TGTGCCAGCAGAGGGACTAGTCTCGGAGAGCAGTTCTTC. This chain links TRBV9 with TRBJ2-1; 8 bases agree with TRBD2. With V trimmed by 5 bases and J by 10 bases, 8 bases remained unmatched. The CDR3 totals 13 residues. Germline CDR1 is SGDLS and CDR2 is YYNGEE.

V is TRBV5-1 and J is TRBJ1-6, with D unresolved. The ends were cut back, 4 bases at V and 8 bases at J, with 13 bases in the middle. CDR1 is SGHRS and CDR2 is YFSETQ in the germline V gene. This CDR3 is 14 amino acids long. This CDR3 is CASSLSGSDSPLHF. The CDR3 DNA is TGCGCCAGCAGCCTGTCCGGGAGTGATTCACCCCTCCACTTT. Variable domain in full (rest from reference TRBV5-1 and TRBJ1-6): KAGVTQTPRYLIKTRGQQVTLSCSPISGHRSVSWYQQTPGQGLQFLFEYFSETQRNKGNFPGRFSGRQFSNSRSEMNVSTLELGDSALYLCASSLSGSDSPLHFGNGTRLTVT.

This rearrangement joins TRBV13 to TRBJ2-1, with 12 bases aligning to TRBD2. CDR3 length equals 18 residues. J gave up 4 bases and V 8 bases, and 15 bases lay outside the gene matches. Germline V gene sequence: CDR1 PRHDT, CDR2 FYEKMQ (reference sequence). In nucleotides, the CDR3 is TGTGCCAGCCAGTTTGGCGGGAGGGGGACTAGCGGGTACAATGAGCAGTTCTTC. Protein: CASQFGGRGTSGYNEQFF.

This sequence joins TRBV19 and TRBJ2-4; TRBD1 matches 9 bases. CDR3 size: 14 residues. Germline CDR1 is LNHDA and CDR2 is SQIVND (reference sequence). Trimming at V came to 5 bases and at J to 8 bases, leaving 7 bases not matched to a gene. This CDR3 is CASSPGQGLDIQYF. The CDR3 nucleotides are TGTGCCAGTAGTCCGGGACAGGGCTTGGACATTCAGTACTTC. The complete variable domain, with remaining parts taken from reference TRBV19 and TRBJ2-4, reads DGGITQSPKYLFRKEGQNVTLSCEQNLNHDAMYWYRQDPGQGLRLIYYSQIVNDFQKGDIAEGYSVSREKKESFPLTVTSAQKNPTAFYLCASSPGQGLDIQYFGAGTRLSVL.

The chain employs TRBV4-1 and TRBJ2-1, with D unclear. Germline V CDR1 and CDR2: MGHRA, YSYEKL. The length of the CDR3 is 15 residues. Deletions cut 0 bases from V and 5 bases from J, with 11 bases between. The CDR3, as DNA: TGCGCCAGCAGCCAAGAGTCTAGTCGGGACAATGAGCAGTTCTTC. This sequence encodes CASSQESSRDNEQFF.